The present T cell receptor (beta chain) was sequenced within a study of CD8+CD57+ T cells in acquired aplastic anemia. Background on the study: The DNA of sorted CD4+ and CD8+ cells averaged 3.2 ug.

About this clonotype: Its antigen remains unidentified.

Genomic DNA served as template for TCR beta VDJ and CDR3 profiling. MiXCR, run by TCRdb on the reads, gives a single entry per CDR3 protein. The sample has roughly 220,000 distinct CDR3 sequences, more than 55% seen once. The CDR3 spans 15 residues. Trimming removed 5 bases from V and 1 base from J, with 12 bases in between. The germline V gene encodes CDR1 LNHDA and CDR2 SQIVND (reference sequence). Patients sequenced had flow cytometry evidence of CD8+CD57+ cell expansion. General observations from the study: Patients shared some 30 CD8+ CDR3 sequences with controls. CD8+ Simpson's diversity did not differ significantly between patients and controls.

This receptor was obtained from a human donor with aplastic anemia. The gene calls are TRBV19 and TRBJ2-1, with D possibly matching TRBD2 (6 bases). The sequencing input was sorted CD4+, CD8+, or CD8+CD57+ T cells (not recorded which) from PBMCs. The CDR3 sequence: CASSPAGTSYNEQFF. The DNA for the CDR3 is TGTGCCAGTAGTCCTGCCGGGACTTCCTACAATGAGCAGTTCTTC.